One and the same sample provided the 13 T cell receptor beta chains below, sequenced in a study of CD8+ T cells in alopecia areata. RNA extraction and reverse transcription yielded cDNA as sequencing template. Clones were read by immunoSEQ multiplex PCR, and TCRdb kept only the in-frame ones, dropping some. The sample records about 150,000 clones, around three fifths being singletons. Treatment defined: oral pan-JAK inhibitor, 5-10 mg twice daily. Sequencing used CD4+ T cells sorted from blood, obtained at week 4, from a patient treated with tofacitinib. The receptors shown here come from a human donor with alopecia areata.

The rearrangement uses TRBV29-1 and TRBJ1-3; D remains unclear. V was pared by 3 bases and J by 0 bases, with 6 bases between. This CDR3 is built from 13 residues. Germline V gives CDR1 SQVTM, CDR2 ANQGSEA. The CDR3 DNA reads as TGCAGCGTTGAGACGAGCTCTGGAAACACCATATATTTT. Translated: CSVETSSGNTIYF.

V usage is TRBV5-1 and J usage is TRBJ2-2, with TRBD1 identical over 7 bases. The CDR3 has 16 amino acids. Germline V gives CDR1 SGHRS, CDR2 YFSETQ. V gave up 2 bases and J gave up 4 bases; unmatched junction bases: 8. The CDR3 DNA is TGCGCCAGCAGCTTCAGGACAGGACCGGGCACCGGGGAGCTGTTTTTT. Translation gives CASSFRTGPGTGELFF.

The chain joins TRBV29-1 to TRBJ1-2, with D unclear. This CDR3 is 14 amino acids long. Trimming took 4 bases from V and 2 from J, leaving 14 bases between them. Germline V gives CDR1 SQVTM, CDR2 ANQGSEA. This chain's CDR3 is CSVAPSGINYGYTF. In DNA, the CDR3 is TGCAGCGTTGCGCCGAGCGGCATCAACTATGGCTACACCTTC.

The J gene is TRBJ1-2, the V gene TRBV6-5; a weak D match, TRBD1 (5 bases). Germline V lookup: CDR1 MNHEY, CDR2 SVGAGI. V was clipped by 5 bases and J by 4 bases, with 14 bases between them. This CDR3 has 14 residues. The CDR3 sequence is CASSRRGGIYGYTF. The DNA for the CDR3 is TGTGCCAGCAGTAGACGCGGGGGTATCTATGGCTACACCTTC.

The J gene is TRBJ2-5, the V gene TRBV27, with D possibly being TRBD1 (6 bases). CDR3 size: 14 residues. Germline CDR1 reads MNHEY; CDR2 reads SMNVEV (reference sequence). Trimming pared 2 bases from V and 8 bases from J, leaving 15 bases between. The CDR3 is CASSLPQEGGTQYF. In DNA form, the CDR3 reads TGTGCCAGCAGTTTACCCCAGGAAGGGGGAACCCAGTACTTC.

This clone was seen a handful of times. This chain links TRBV5-1 with TRBJ2-2; a weak D match, TRBD1 (6 bases). V lost 0 bases and J 1 base, leaving 10 bases between the germline ends. Germline loops: CDR1 SGHRS, CDR2 YFSETQ. The CDR3 consists of 16 residues. This CDR3 reads CASSLESGVNTGELFF. CDR3 sequence (DNA): TGCGCCAGCAGCTTGGAGTCAGGGGTGAACACCGGGGAGCTGTTTTTT.

Details on this clone: This specimen includes other DNA sequences encoding the same CDR3. This chain links TRBV2 with TRBJ2-1; weak D call: TRBD1 (6 bases). Germline lookup yields CDR1 SNHLY and CDR2 FYNNEI. V was cut by 5 bases and J by 6 bases, with 11 bases left in between. The CDR3 contains 13 residues. CDR3 nucleotides: TGTGCCAGCAGTCCCGGACAGATCAATGAGCAGTTCTTC. Encoded protein: CASSPGQINEQFF.

V usage is TRBV30 and J usage is TRBJ1-4; maybe TRBD1 (5 bases). Germline V gene lookup returns CDR1 GTSNPN and CDR2 SVGIG (reference sequence). The CDR3 sequence is 13 residues long. V lost 2 bases and J lost 8, with 12 bases in between. CDR3 coding DNA: TGTGCCTGGAGTAGGGCAGGGAGAGAAAAACTGTTTTTT. Protein: CAWSRAGREKLFF.

The CDR3 nucleotides are TGCGCCAGCAGCTCAACAGGGGGCTTGGGAGAGCAGTACTTC. Residues: CASSSTGGLGEQYF. The rearrangement joins TRBV5-1 to TRBJ2-7; 9 nucleotides match TRBD1. Germline V gives CDR1 SGHRS, CDR2 YFSETQ. The J segment lost 7 bases and the V segment lost 3 bases, leaving 8 bases of the junction unmatched. The CDR3 is 14 amino acids.

The chain joins TRBV7-9 to TRBJ2-3; 7 bases map to TRBD1. V lost 4 bases and J lost 7; bases outside the gene matches: 5. The CDR3 loop spans 13 amino acids. From germline, CDR1 is SEHNR and CDR2 FQNEAQ (reference sequence). CDR3 in DNA: TGTGCCAGCAGCTCGGACAGGCGTAATACGCAGTATTTT. This encodes CASSSDRRNTQYF.

In this sample, this clone turned up a few times. The rearrangement joins TRBV27 to TRBJ2-2, with D hard to call. Germline V gene sequence: CDR1 MNHEY, CDR2 SMNVEV (reference sequence). V was shortened by 2 bases and J by 1 base, with 5 bases between the two germline ends. The CDR3 has 14 residues. The CDR3 nucleotides read TGTGCCAGCAGTTTAGGGGTGAACACCGGGGAGCTGTTTTTT. Protein: CASSLGVNTGELFF.

The chain has TRBV18 and TRBJ1-2; TRBD1 agrees at 7 bases. Germline-derived CDR1 and CDR2 are KGHSH and LQKENI. The J segment lost 4 bases and the V segment lost 4 bases, leaving 9 bases of the junction unmatched. This CDR3 has 15 residues. The CDR3 sequence: CASSLSKQGPYGYTF. The CDR3 bases are TGTGCCAGCTCACTGAGTAAACAGGGGCCCTATGGCTACACCTTC. The variable domain in full, completed from reference TRBV18 and TRBJ1-2, reads NAGVMQNPRHLVRRRGQEARLRCSPMKGHSHVYWYRQLPEEGLKFMVYLQKENIIDESGMPKERFSAEFPKEGPSILRIQQVVRGDSAAYFCASSLSKQGPYGYTFGSGTRLTVV.

This clone appeared a single time. J is TRBJ2-7 and V is TRBV29-1, with TRBD1 matching over 8 bases. From germline, CDR1 is SQVTM and CDR2 ANQGSEA. V trimming: 5 bases; J trimming: 7 bases; junction bases outside the gene matches: 10. This CDR3 region has 13 residues. The CDR3 protein is CSVWTGRSREQYF. The CDR3 DNA follows: TGCAGCGTTTGGACAGGGAGGAGTAGGGAGCAGTACTTC.